This section outlines one TCR beta chain sequence together with its context. With a constant-region primer, TCR beta cDNA was made from 500 ng of total RNA. Construction of TCR beta libraries relied on three successive nested multiplex PCR rounds employing slightly modified ARM-PCR. For approximately 11 cycles apiece, the opening two PCR rounds ran with TRBV1-TRBV30 forward primers and a C-beta reverse primer. TCRdb reprocessed the multiplex PCR reads with MiXCR, giving one entry per CDR3 protein. Of about 130,000 distinct CDR3 sequences listed, 64% were seen once; the top ten hold less than 10%. Trimming removed 2 bases at V and 0 bases at J, with 6 bases between. The V gene's germline CDR1 is SGHRS and CDR2 YFSETQ. The CDR3 is 15 residues long. DNA and RNA were both co-extracted from approximately 20-30 mg of bulk tissue that had not been sorted. Chronic HBV infection was present in the patients, who were treatment-naive.

This specimen belongs to a study of tumor-infiltrating lymphocytes in primary liver carcinoma. The chain joins TRBV5-1 to TRBJ2-6; D gene ambiguous. The clonotype comes from a woman in her sixties or seventies with primary liver carcinoma and hepatitis B virus infection. Sequencing was performed on liver tumor tissue from sampling region 3. The subset is: tumor region T3, left-lateral pole. In DNA, the CDR3 is TGCGCCAGCAGCTTCTCCCTCTCTGGGGCCAACGTCCTGACTTTC. Its protein product is CASSFSLSGANVLTF. The variable domain in full, completed from reference TRBV5-1 and TRBJ2-6, reads KAGVTQTPRYLIKTRGQQVTLSCSPISGHRSVSWYQQTPGQGLQFLFEYFSETQRNKGNFPGRFSGRQFSNSRSEMNVSTLELGDSALYLCASSFSLSGANVLTFGAGSRLTVL.